One and the same sample provided the 26 T cell receptor beta chains below, sequenced in a study of shared clonotypes between healthy human individuals. Only in-frame clones appear in the TCRdb table, and some are missing; sequencing was by immunoSEQ multiplex PCR. Of about 600,000 clones listed, 95% to 98% are singletons. What was sequenced was naive CD4+ T cells sorted from blood. Stated subset: CD45RA+ positively selected. The receptors derive from a woman younger than 45 in good health.

V and J are TRBV19 and TRBJ1-2; 10 bases agree with TRBD1. CDR1 is LNHDA and CDR2 is SQIVND in the germline V gene (reference sequence). The V gene end was trimmed by 4 bases and the J gene end by 7 bases; junction bases not matched to a gene: 15. The CDR3 totals 17 residues. CDR3 amino acids: CASSTLDRGLNRGGYTF. In DNA, the CDR3 is TGTGCCAGTAGTACCCTGGACAGGGGGTTGAATCGAGGTGGCTACACCTTC. Variable domain in full (rest from reference TRBV19 and TRBJ1-2): DGGITQSPKYLFRKEGQNVTLSCEQNLNHDAMYWYRQDPGQGLRLIYYSQIVNDFQKGDIAEGYSVSREKKESFPLTVTSAQKNPTAFYLCASSTLDRGLNRGGYTFGSGTRLTVV.

V is TRBV7-9 and J is TRBJ2-7; 10 nucleotides line up with TRBD1. Losses at the gene ends were 5 bases for V and 4 bases for J; bases not matched to a gene: 8. Germline V gives CDR1 SEHNR, CDR2 FQNEAQ (reference sequence). This CDR3 spans 15 amino acids. The CDR3 coding sequence is TGTGCCAGCAGCAAGGACAGGGGGTTCACGTACGAGCAGTACTTC. Translating gives CASSKDRGFTYEQYF.

The chain uses TRBV5-6 and TRBJ1-2, with 7 bases identical to TRBD1. CDR1 and CDR2 from the germline V gene are SGHDT and YYEEEE. The CDR3 runs to 15 residues. The V segment lost 3 bases and the J segment 4 bases; nucleotides outside the gene matches: 9. This chain's CDR3 is CASSWGTEPTYGYTF. CDR3 sequence (DNA): TGTGCCAGCAGCTGGGGGACAGAACCCACCTATGGCTACACCTTC. Full variable domain (remainder filled in from reference TRBV5-6 and TRBJ1-2): DAGVTQSPTHLIKTRGQQVTLRCSPKSGHDTVSWYQQALGQGPQFIFQYYEEEERQRGNFPDRFSGHQFPNYSSELNVNALLLGDSALYLCASSWGTEPTYGYTFGSGTRLTVV.

This chain links TRBV11-1 with TRBJ1-2; D ambiguous. Germline assignment: CDR1 SGHAT and CDR2 FQDESV (reference sequence). The CDR3 runs 14 residues. Trimming pared 1 base from V and 4 bases from J, leaving 10 bases between. DNA for the CDR3: TGTGCCAGCAGCTTAGACATGACCTCCTATGGCTACACCTTC. It encodes CASSLDMTSYGYTF.

The rearrangement uses TRBV6-5 and TRBJ2-1; D is possibly TRBD2 (6 bases). Germline CDR1 and CDR2: MNHEY and SVGAGI. The CDR3 loop spans 15 amino acids. The V end lost 6 bases, the J end lost 15 bases, and 27 bases lay between the germline ends. CDR3 sequence (DNA): TGTGCCAGCAGGCCTTCAGGGACTTCCAGAACCCAGGGGTTCTTC. It yields the protein CASRPSGTSRTQGFF.

This sequence joins TRBV13 and TRBJ2-5; 9 nucleotides align to TRBD2. In germline, CDR1 is PRHDT, CDR2 FYEKMQ (reference sequence). The CDR3 has 15 amino acids. Trimming cost V 5 bases and J 3 bases; bases outside gene matches: 7. Written as DNA, the CDR3 is TGTGCCAGCAGCCTTTGGACTAGCGCTAAAGAGACCCAGTACTTC. This encodes CASSLWTSAKETQYF. The whole variable domain, filled in from reference TRBV13 and TRBJ2-5, reads AAGVIQSPRHLIKEKRETATLKCYPIPRHDTVYWYQQGPGQDPQFLISFYEKMQSDKGSIPDRFSAQQFSDYHSELNMSSLELGDSALYFCASSLWTSAKETQYFGPGTRLLVL.

The chain has TRBV2 and TRBJ2-1; tentative D call: TRBD1 (6 bases). Trimming left V 6 bases short and J 0 bases short, with 21 bases between. Looked up from germline, CDR1 is SNHLY and CDR2 is FYNNEI. CDR3 length: 18 residues. The CDR3 region has the DNA TGTGCCAGCAGGAACAGGGTCCTATGGGGGAACTCCTACAATGAGCAGTTCTTC. Translating it yields CASRNRVLWGNSYNEQFF.

The V call is TRBV5-5, the J call TRBJ2-7; no clear D. The V end lost 6 bases, the J end lost 3 bases, and 19 bases lay between the germline ends. This CDR3 region has 15 residues. Germline CDR1 SGHKS, CDR2 YYEKEE (reference sequence). The CDR3 sequence: CASTQSTQRRYEQYF. The CDR3 DNA reads TGTGCCAGCACCCAATCGACCCAGCGTCGCTACGAGCAGTACTTC. The whole variable domain, filled in from reference TRBV5-5 and TRBJ2-7, reads DAGVTQSPTHLIKTRGQQVTLRCSPISGHKSVSWYQQVLGQGPQFIFQYYEKEERGRGNFPDRFSARQFPNYSSELNVNALLLGDSALYLCASTQSTQRRYEQYFGPGTRLTVT.

The chain has TRBV28 and TRBJ2-1, with 9 bases lining up with TRBD2. This CDR3 is built from 15 residues. V lost 5 bases to trimming and J lost 4 bases; unmatched junction nucleotides: 6. CDR1 MDHEN and CDR2 SYDVKM come from the germline V gene. CDR3 loop: CASSLLSGRYNEQFF. The CDR3 DNA sequence: TGTGCCAGCAGTCTCCTTAGCGGGAGATACAATGAGCAGTTCTTC.

Comments on this clone: Within the sample, other DNA sequences also encode this same CDR3. The chain joins TRBV5-1 to TRBJ2-7; TRBD2 matches at 14 bases. CDR3 length: 15 amino acids. V gave up 3 bases and J gave up 4 bases; unmatched junction bases: 3. CDR1 is SGHRS, CDR2 YFSETQ, per germline. The CDR3 loop reads CASSSGTSGSYEQYF. The CDR3 coding sequence is TGCGCCAGCAGCTCTGGGACTAGCGGGAGTTACGAGCAGTACTTC. Supplemented by reference TRBV5-1 and TRBJ2-7, the full variable domain reads KAGVTQTPRYLIKTRGQQVTLSCSPISGHRSVSWYQQTPGQGLQFLFEYFSETQRNKGNFPGRFSGRQFSNSRSEMNVSTLELGDSALYLCASSSGTSGSYEQYFGPGTRLTVT.

The chain recombines TRBV6-1 with TRBJ2-1, with D maybe TRBD1 (6 bases). The CDR3 is 13 amino acids. V lost 3 bases and J lost 10, with 13 bases in between. CDR1 is MNHNS, CDR2 SASEGT, per germline. The CDR3 nucleotides are TGTGCCAGCAGTGAGCAGACGGACAGCGAGCAGTTCTTC. Amino acid sequence: CASSEQTDSEQFF.

This rearrangement joins TRBV4-1 to TRBJ2-3; D call uncertain. Germline CDR1 reads MGHRA; CDR2 reads YSYEKL. This CDR3 contains 12 residues. Deletions cut 1 base from V and 6 bases from J, with 5 bases between. The CDR3 is CASSQVQDTQYF. CDR3 coding DNA: TGCGCCAGCAGCCAAGTCCAGGATACGCAGTATTTT.

The V and J genes are TRBV7-9 and TRBJ2-2, with unresolved D. This CDR3 has 14 residues. V shed 1 base and J shed 7 bases, with 10 bases lying between them. Germline CDR1 reads SEHNR; CDR2 reads FQNEAQ (reference sequence). In DNA form, the CDR3 reads TGTGCCAGCAGCTTAGGCGGAACGGTCGGGGAGCTGTTTTTT. This sequence encodes CASSLGGTVGELFF.

J is TRBJ1-5 and V is TRBV2; 10 nucleotides align to TRBD1. The CDR3 covers 16 residues. Looked up from germline, CDR1 is SNHLY and CDR2 is FYNNEI. V was pared by 6 bases and J by 1 base, with 6 bases of the junction left unmatched. The CDR3: CASRRDRGRSNQPQHF. CDR3 DNA sequence: TGTGCCAGCAGACGCGACAGGGGGCGCAGCAATCAGCCCCAGCATTTT.

J is TRBJ2-4 and V is TRBV5-1, with D possibly being TRBD2 (5 bases). Germline lookup yields CDR1 SGHRS and CDR2 YFSETQ. The CDR3 has 17 amino acids. Trimming took off 2 bases at V and 0 bases at J, with 15 bases between the two ends. The CDR3 sequence is CASSFMSDSLAKNIQYF. The DNA of the CDR3 is TGCGCCAGCAGCTTCATGTCGGACTCCCTAGCCAAAAACATTCAGTACTTC. The complete variable domain, with remaining parts taken from reference TRBV5-1 and TRBJ2-4, reads KAGVTQTPRYLIKTRGQQVTLSCSPISGHRSVSWYQQTPGQGLQFLFEYFSETQRNKGNFPGRFSGRQFSNSRSEMNVSTLELGDSALYLCASSFMSDSLAKNIQYFGAGTRLSVL.

This chain uses TRBV28 with TRBJ1-2; a possible D gene is TRBD1 (6 bases). The CDR3 contains 16 residues. CDR1 is MDHEN and CDR2 is SYDVKM in the germline V gene. The germline V and J ends were trimmed by 6 bases and 6 bases, with 23 bases remaining between them. CDR3 nucleotides: TGTGCCAGCAGCCGTTACGCTAATAGGGGGATTAATGGCTACACCTTC. Its protein is CASSRYANRGINGYTF.

V usage is TRBV19 and J usage is TRBJ2-7, with D possibly being TRBD2 (6 bases). The CDR3 length is 14 residues. From germline, CDR1 is LNHDA and CDR2 SQIVND (reference sequence). V was trimmed by 5 bases and J by 6 bases, leaving 17 bases between them. This CDR3 is CASSGDLSSSEQYF. The CDR3 nucleotides read TGTGCCAGTAGTGGGGACTTGTCATCGAGCGAGCAGTACTTC.

V usage is TRBV28 and J usage is TRBJ1-5, with D maybe TRBD1 (6 bases). Germline-derived CDR1 and CDR2 are MDHEN and SYDVKM. The CDR3 totals 14 residues. The germline V and J ends were trimmed by 8 bases and 2 bases, with 13 bases remaining between them. The CDR3 DNA reads TGTGCCAGCTTACCCGCAGGGGGCAATCAGCCCCAGCATTTT. Residues: CASLPAGGNQPQHF.

The chain uses TRBV27 and TRBJ1-5, with D uncertain. Trimming pared 0 bases from V and 0 bases from J, leaving 9 bases between. Per germline, CDR1 MNHEY and CDR2 SMNVEV (reference sequence). The CDR3 is 16 amino acids. CDR3 nucleotide sequence: TGTGCCAGCAGTTTATCCCGGACCATTAGCAATCAGCCCCAGCATTTT. The encoded protein is CASSLSRTISNQPQHF.

The chain uses TRBV28 and TRBJ2-7; 11 bases are a match to TRBD2. V dropped 4 bases and J dropped 7; count of bases not matched to a gene: 18. This CDR3 is 18 amino acids long. Germline V gene lookup returns CDR1 MDHEN and CDR2 SYDVKM. The CDR3 region is CASSWGTRRLAGGREQYF. The CDR3 nucleotides are TGTGCCAGCAGTTGGGGAACTCGGCGGTTAGCGGGAGGGAGGGAGCAGTACTTC.

This chain joins TRBV15 and TRBJ2-2; D perhaps matches TRBD2 (5 bases). The CDR3 totals 15 residues. Trimming took off 0 bases at V and 7 bases at J, with 12 bases between the two ends. The V gene's germline CDR1 is LNHNV and CDR2 YYDKDF (reference sequence). CDR3 nucleotides: TGTGCCACCAGCAGAGATCGAGGGCTTAGCGGGGAGCTGTTTTTT. Protein sequence: CATSRDRGLSGELFF.

This clone was picked up one time. V usage is TRBV2 and J usage is TRBJ1-2; D ambiguous. Trimming left V 1 base short and J 2 bases short, with 2 bases between. Germline values: CDR1 SNHLY, CDR2 FYNNEI. The CDR3 runs to 12 residues. The CDR3 nucleotides are TGTGCCAGCAGTGAAGAGAACTATGGCTACACCTTC. This codes for CASSEENYGYTF.

The chain has TRBV18 and TRBJ1-2; the D is unclear. Trimming removed 3 bases from V and 0 bases from J, with 5 bases in between. This CDR3 contains 13 residues. Germline-derived CDR1 and CDR2 are KGHSH and LQKENI. CDR3 protein: CASSPGTNYGYTF. DNA for the CDR3: TGTGCCAGCTCACCGGGGACTAACTATGGCTACACCTTC.

The chain uses TRBV6-1 and TRBJ1-4; TRBD1 aligns across 11 bases. This CDR3 has 14 amino acids. Germline V gene sequence: CDR1 MNHNS, CDR2 SASEGT. V trimming: 6 bases; J trimming: 7 bases; junction bases outside the gene matches: 4. The CDR3 bases are TGTGCCAGCAGCTCCGGGACAGGGGGTGAAAAACTGTTTTTT. Its translation: CASSSGTGGEKLFF.

Worth noting for this clone: The same CDR3 is also encoded by other DNA sequences in this sample. The rearrangement links TRBV7-9 to TRBJ2-7; 7 positions agree with TRBD1. V lost 8 bases to trimming and J lost 3 bases; unmatched junction nucleotides: 4. Germline assignment: CDR1 SEHNR and CDR2 FQNEAQ (reference sequence). The CDR3 extends over 12 amino acids. This chain's CDR3 is CASSRTGYEQYF. For the CDR3, the DNA is TGTGCCAGCTCTCGGACAGGCTACGAGCAGTACTTC.

The CDR3 sequence is CASSLGSAGQGNGYTF. In DNA form, the CDR3 reads TGTGCCAGCAGCTTGGGCTCGGCCGGACAGGGGAATGGCTACACCTTC. The chain is built from TRBV5-4 and TRBJ1-2; 9 bases match TRBD1. CDR3 length: 16 residues. Germline V gene data show CDR1 as SGHNT and CDR2 as YYREEE (reference sequence). The ends lost 0 bases at V and 6 bases at J; junction bases unmatched: 9.